The present T cell receptor (beta chain) was sequenced within a study of early T cells in non-severe SARS-CoV-2 infection. Background on the study: Chains were unpaired, as sequencing was done on bulk RNA from unsorted whole blood.

This clonotype was seen only a few times. The antigen remains unidentified. Notes on the study in general: Matching results from VDJdb favored anti-spike CD8 responses, leaving private and CD4 specificities undetected.

Trimming stripped 8 bases from V and 1 base from J, with 11 bases between. Germline assignment: CDR1 MGHDK and CDR2 SYGVNS. This CDR3 region has 13 residues. One entry per CDR3 protein, called by TCRdb with MiXCR from the 5' RACE reads. The sample carries 68,000 or so distinct CDR3 sequences, approximately 12% recorded once. This receptor was obtained from an adult who was a healthcare worker with PCR-confirmed SARS-CoV-2 infection or an uninfected control (not recorded which). Input material: whole blood. V gene TRBV25-1 combines with J gene TRBJ1-1, with D possibly matching TRBD1 (6 bases). The DNA of the CDR3 is TGTGCCAGCGAAGGACAGACGAACACTGAAGCTTTCTTT. This sequence encodes CASEGQTNTEAFF.